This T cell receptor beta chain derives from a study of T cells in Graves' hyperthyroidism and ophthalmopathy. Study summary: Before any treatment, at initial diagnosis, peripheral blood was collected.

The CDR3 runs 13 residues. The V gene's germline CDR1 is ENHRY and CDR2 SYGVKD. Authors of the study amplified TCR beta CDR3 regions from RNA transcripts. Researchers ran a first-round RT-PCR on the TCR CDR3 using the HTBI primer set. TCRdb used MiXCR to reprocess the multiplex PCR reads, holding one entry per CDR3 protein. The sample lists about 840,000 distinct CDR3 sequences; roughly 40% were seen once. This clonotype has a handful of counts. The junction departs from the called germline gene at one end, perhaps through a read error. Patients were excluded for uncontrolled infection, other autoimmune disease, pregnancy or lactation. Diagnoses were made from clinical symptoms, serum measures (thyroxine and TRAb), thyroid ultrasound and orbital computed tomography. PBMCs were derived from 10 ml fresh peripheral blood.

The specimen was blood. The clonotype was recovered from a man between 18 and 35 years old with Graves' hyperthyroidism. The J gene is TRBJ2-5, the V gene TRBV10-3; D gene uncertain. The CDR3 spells CASSGEDKETQYF. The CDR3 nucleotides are TGTGCCAGCAGTGGAGAAGATAAAGAGACCCAGTACTTC.